Below are 17 T cell receptor beta chains sequenced from a single sample in a study of T-cell memory formation after mild COVID-19. Using its own MiXCR run on the 5' RACE reads, TCRdb lists one record per CDR3 protein. The data contain 300,000 to 400,000 distinct CDR3 sequences, 10% to 15% of them seen just once; the ten biggest clones take up over 20%. The specimen was PBMCs or a T cell subset sorted from them (not recorded which). The receptors originated from a man between 18 and 29 years old who had mild COVID-19 (a few samples of this study predate the infection). Cell type and time point are not known.

The rearrangement joins TRBV12-5 to TRBJ2-5; D gene uncertain. This CDR3 spans 14 amino acids. The V gene's germline CDR1 is LGHNT and CDR2 FRNRAP. Trimming removed 0 bases from V and 3 bases from J, with 8 bases in between. CDR3 sequence: CASGLVPGEETQYF. CDR3 in DNA: TGTGCTAGTGGTTTGGTACCTGGGGAAGAGACCCAGTACTTC.

In this sample, this clonotype turned up many times. The chain uses TRBV20-1 and TRBJ2-3; 8 bases are a match to TRBD2. Germline CDR1 and CDR2: DFQATT and SNEGSKA (reference sequence). V shed 6 bases and J 12 bases; nucleotides not matched to a gene: 8. The CDR3 has 11 residues. This CDR3 is CSADTGGPQYF. As DNA, the CDR3 is TGCAGTGCGGATACGGGGGGGCCCCAGTATTTT.

This clonotype was counted between two and nine times. The chain is built from TRBV20-1 and TRBJ2-7; tentatively, D is TRBD2 (6 bases). Germline lookup yields CDR1 DFQATT and CDR2 SNEGSKA (reference sequence). Trimming took off 3 bases at V and 9 bases at J, with 27 bases between the two ends. The CDR3 is made up of 16 amino acids. The CDR3 coding sequence is TGCAGTGCTAGTCTCATTACTGGAGAACTACGAGCGGGGCAGTACTTC. It is translated as CSASLITGELRAGQYF.

This clonotype has more than one count but fewer than ten. The chain joins TRBV6-5 to TRBJ2-6; unclear D gene. The V end lost 3 bases, the J end lost 0 bases, and 6 bases lay between the germline ends. Germline V gene sequence: CDR1 MNHEY, CDR2 SVGAGI. This CDR3 spans 15 amino acids. The CDR3 sequence: CASSYALSGANVLTF. The CDR3 DNA reads TGTGCCAGCAGTTATGCTCTCTCTGGGGCCAACGTCCTGACTTTC.

This clonotype was counted only a few times. The chain has TRBV2 and TRBJ2-2, with D maybe TRBD1 (6 bases). The ends were cut back, 2 bases at V and 4 bases at J, with 11 bases in the middle. The CDR3 sequence is 15 residues long. CDR1 is SNHLY and CDR2 is FYNNEI in the germline V gene. The chain's CDR3 is CASSERTVSTGELFF. For the CDR3, the DNA is TGTGCCAGCAGTGAACGGACAGTGAGCACCGGGGAGCTGTTTTTT.

This clonotype was found a few times. The chain has TRBV6-2 or TRBV6-3 and TRBJ1-6, with TRBD1 matching over 7 bases. The CDR3 consists of 16 residues. The trim removed 1 base at V and 6 bases at J, leaving 6 bases unmatched. Germline values: CDR1 MNHEY, CDR2 SVGEGT. In nucleotides, the CDR3 is TGTGCCAGCAGTTACTACCCGGGACAGCGTAATTCACCCCTCCACTTT. This gives the protein CASSYYPGQRNSPLHF.

The rearrangement uses TRBV27 and TRBJ2-2; 7 bases fit TRBD1. The germline CDR1 and CDR2 sequences are MNHEY and SMNVEV (reference sequence). The CDR3 loop spans 14 amino acids. The ends lost 3 bases at V and 6 bases at J; junction bases unmatched: 4. CDR3 DNA: TGTGCCAGCAGTTTCACAGGGGATGCCGGGGAGCTGTTTTTT. This gives the protein CASSFTGDAGELFF.

The rearrangement joins TRBV6-2 or TRBV6-3 to TRBJ2-7; tentatively, D is TRBD1 (5 bases). V shed 4 bases and J shed 6 bases, with 13 bases lying between them. CDR1 is MNHEY, CDR2 SVGEGT, per germline. The CDR3 covers 13 residues. Here the CDR3 DNA reads TGTGCCAGCAGTTCCTTCAGGGTAGGCGAGCAGTACGTC. Translating gives CASSSFRVGEQYV.

This clonotype was counted a few times. CDR3 sequence reads: CASSLGPAHQPQHF. The CDR3 nucleotides read TGTGCCAGCAGCTTAGGCCCGGCCCACCAGCCCCAGCATTTT. The chain recombines TRBV7-2 with TRBJ1-5, with D unclear. V was pared by 1 base and J by 7 bases, with 11 bases between. The CDR3 consists of 14 residues. The germline gives CDR1 SGHTA, CDR2 FQGNSA. Combining the CDR3 with reference TRBV7-2 and TRBJ1-5 gives the whole variable domain GAGVSQSPSNKVTEKGKDVELRCDPISGHTALYWYRQSLGQGLEFLIYFQGNSAPDKSGLPSDRFSAERTGGSVSTLTIQRTQQEDSAVYLCASSLGPAHQPQHFGDGTRLSIL.

This chain joins TRBV5-1 and TRBJ1-4, with 11 positions matching TRBD1. V shed 2 bases, J shed 10 bases, and the junction held 16 bases outside the gene matches. The length of the CDR3 is 18 residues. Germline CDR1 is SGHRS and CDR2 is YFSETQ. CDR3 nucleotides: TGCGCCAGCAGCTTAGCCAGGACAGGGGGCGCAGGAATAGGAAAACTGTTTTTT. Translating it yields CASSLARTGGAGIGKLFF.

This clonotype was counted only a few times. The V gene is TRBV10-3, the J gene TRBJ1-2; TRBD1 agrees at 12 bases. The CDR3 contains 16 residues. The germline gives CDR1 ENHRY, CDR2 SYGVKD. J was trimmed by 0 bases and V by 7 bases; bases with no gene match: 6. CDR3 region: CAITSGQGASNYGYTF. CDR3 bases: TGTGCCATCACCTCGGGACAGGGGGCTTCTAACTATGGCTACACCTTC.

This clonotype turned up a few times. V is TRBV15 and J is TRBJ2-2; TRBD1 matches 9 bases. The CDR3 extends over 14 amino acids. Germline-derived CDR1 and CDR2 are LNHNV and YYDKDF (reference sequence). Trimming took 8 bases from V and 6 from J; bases not matched to a gene: 7. The CDR3 nucleotides are TGTGCCACCTGGGACAGGGAAGAAGCCGGGGAGCTGTTTTTT. Protein: CATWDREEAGELFF. The whole variable domain, remainder taken from reference TRBV15 and TRBJ2-2, is DAMVIQNPRYQVTQFGKPVTLSCSQTLNHNVMYWYQQKSSQAPKLLFHYYDKDFNNEADTPDNFQSRRPNTSFCFLDIRSPGLGDTAMYLCATWDREEAGELFFGEGSRLTVL.

This rearrangement joins TRBV5-6 to TRBJ1-2; weak D call: TRBD1 (5 bases). Germline lookup yields CDR1 SGHDT and CDR2 YYEEEE. The ends were cut back, 2 bases at V and 3 bases at J, with 14 bases in the middle. The CDR3 covers 15 residues. This chain's CDR3 is CASSFVGRADYGYTF. The CDR3 nucleotides are TGTGCCAGCAGCTTTGTGGGACGGGCCGACTATGGCTACACCTTC.

This clonotype came up many times. The CDR3 region has the DNA TGTGCCTGGAGTGAGGACAACTATGGCTACACCTTC. Translation: CAWSEDNYGYTF. This chain links TRBV30 with TRBJ1-2; D gene ambiguous. Trimming took off 1 base at V and 2 bases at J, with 5 bases between the two ends. CDR3 length: 12 amino acids. From germline, CDR1 is GTSNPN and CDR2 SVGIG (reference sequence).

This chain links TRBV7-9 with TRBJ2-5; D may be TRBD1 or TRBD2 (5 bases each). Germline V gives CDR1 SEHNR, CDR2 FQNEAQ (reference sequence). The CDR3 contains 15 residues. Trimming took 1 base from V and 5 from J, leaving 14 bases between them. CDR3 sequence: CASSLELGRRETQYF. CDR3 in DNA: TGTGCCAGCAGCTTAGAACTGGGACGTCGGGAGACCCAGTACTTC.

This clonotype has more than one count but fewer than ten. The chain carries TRBV5-6 and TRBJ2-1; weak D call: TRBD1 (6 bases). The CDR3 has 13 amino acids. CDR1 SGHDT and CDR2 YYEEEE come from the germline V gene. V was pared by 1 base and J by 9 bases, with 11 bases between. The CDR3 coding sequence is TGTGCCAGCAGCTTGACAGGGTGGGTTGAGCAGTTCTTC. This translates into CASSLTGWVEQFF.

This clonotype appeared a few times. The V gene is TRBV12-3 or TRBV12-4, the J gene TRBJ2-2; TRBD2 aligns across 7 bases. The CDR3 spans 15 residues. J gave up 1 base and V 4 bases, and 3 bases lay outside the gene matches. The CDR3 nucleotides read TGTGCCAGCAGTTGGGGGAGGGGGAACACCGGGGAGCTGTTTTTT. This sequence encodes CASSWGRGNTGELFF.